Following are 10 T cell receptor beta chains from one sample sequenced in a study of CD8+CD57+ T cells in acquired aplastic anemia. CDR3 and TCR beta VDJ profiling relied on a genomic DNA template. MiXCR, applied by TCRdb to the reads, yields one record per CDR3 protein. Of approximately 270,000 distinct CDR3 sequences in the sample, 56% were seen once. Sequenced input: sorted CD4+, CD8+, or CD8+CD57+ T cells (not recorded which) from PBMCs. These receptors were obtained from a human donor with severe aplastic anemia or a healthy control (not recorded which).

The gene calls are TRBV18 and TRBJ2-3, with 11 bases matching TRBD2. Germline-derived CDR1 and CDR2 are KGHSH and LQKENI. V dropped 3 bases and J dropped 0; count of bases not matched to a gene: 5. The CDR3 runs 17 residues. The CDR3 sequence is CASSPLAGGASTDTQYF. CDR3 bases: TGTGCCAGCTCACCTCTAGCGGGGGGCGCTAGCACAGATACGCAGTATTTT.

This clonotype was seen ten or more times. The rearrangement uses TRBV7-3 and TRBJ2-5; the match to TRBD1 covers 7 bases. CDR3 size: 18 residues. CDR1 is SGHTA and CDR2 is FQGTGA in the germline V gene. Trimming cost V 2 bases and J 5 bases; bases outside gene matches: 17. The CDR3 bases are TGTGCCAGCAGCTTAGGCAAAGTGACAGGGCGGGTTAGGGAGACCCAGTACTTC. Translated, it gives CASSLGKVTGRVRETQYF.

This clonotype was detected only a few times. The chain has TRBV7-9 and TRBJ1-1; 7 positions agree with TRBD1. Per germline, CDR1 SEHNR and CDR2 FQNEAQ (reference sequence). The CDR3 length is 14 residues. After removal of 3 bases from V and 4 bases from J, the junction contained 5 bases not matched to a gene. The CDR3 DNA reads TGTGCCAGCAGCTTTTCGACAGGGATCACTGAAGCTTTCTTT. It is translated as CASSFSTGITEAFF.

This chain connects TRBV2 to TRBJ1-2, with 9 bases fitting TRBD1. V shed 6 bases and J 5 bases; nucleotides not matched to a gene: 10. The CDR3 is made up of 15 amino acids. Germline CDR1 reads SNHLY; CDR2 reads FYNNEI. The CDR3 spells CASRPTGGSGYGYTF. The CDR3 region has the DNA TGTGCCAGCAGGCCTACAGGGGGCTCGGGGTATGGCTACACCTTC.

The chain carries TRBV7-9 and TRBJ2-4; D unresolved. Trimming shortened V by 1 base and J by 1 base, and 11 bases separated the two germline ends. The CDR3 is 16 amino acids. Germline values: CDR1 SEHNR, CDR2 FQNEAQ (reference sequence). CDR3 sequence: CASSLVSSPAKNIQYF. Written as DNA, the CDR3 is TGTGCCAGCAGCTTAGTTTCCTCACCCGCCAAAAACATTCAGTACTTC.

There are many counts of this clonotype. The CDR3 DNA follows: TGTGCCAGCATACGACAGAGCTCTGGAAACACCATATATTTT. Translated, it gives CASIRQSSGNTIYF. The gene calls are TRBV2 and TRBJ1-3, with D possibly being TRBD1 (5 bases). The V end was cut by 7 bases, the J end by 0 bases, with 10 bases between. Germline CDR1 reads SNHLY; CDR2 reads FYNNEI. The CDR3 has 14 amino acids.

This chain joins TRBV7-6 and TRBJ2-7; D is unresolved. The CDR3 consists of 13 residues. The V gene's germline CDR1 is SGHVS and CDR2 FNYEAQ. V was clipped by 6 bases and J by 4 bases, with 13 bases between them. The CDR3, as DNA: TGTGCCAGCAGTTCCCCTGGTCATTACGAGCAGTACTTC. It encodes CASSSPGHYEQYF.

The rearrangement uses TRBV28 and TRBJ2-2, with D unresolved. From germline, CDR1 is MDHEN and CDR2 SYDVKM. Trimming pared 6 bases from V and 2 bases from J, leaving 4 bases between. The CDR3 consists of 12 residues. For the CDR3, the DNA is TGTGCCAGCAGAACCAACACCGGGGAGCTGTTTTTT. This sequence encodes CASRTNTGELFF.

The rearrangement uses TRBV24-1 and TRBJ2-1; D is unresolved. Germline CDR1 and CDR2: KGHDR and SFDVKD. Trimming pared 9 bases from V and 4 bases from J, leaving 18 bases between. The CDR3 length is 15 residues. This chain's CDR3 is CATAAADPLYNEQFF. The CDR3 nucleotides read TGTGCCACCGCAGCCGCCGATCCGCTTTACAATGAGCAGTTCTTC.

This clonotype has just one count. The gene calls are TRBV19 and TRBJ1-6, with 9 positions matching TRBD1. Trimming removed 3 bases from V and 0 bases from J; junction bases left unmatched: 6. The germline V gene encodes CDR1 LNHDA and CDR2 SQIVND (reference sequence). This CDR3 region has 18 residues. CDR3 residues: CASSMLGQGGSYNSPLHF. The CDR3 DNA reads TGTGCCAGTAGTATGTTGGGACAGGGAGGCTCCTATAATTCACCCCTCCACTTT.